The 10 T cell receptor beta chains listed next were all sequenced from one sample in a study of blood T cell repertoires in COVID-19. Produced via immunoSEQ multiplex PCR; TCRdb's table is partial and in-frame only. The repertoire holds more than 150,000 clones, with 85% to 90% as singletons. Source material: peripheral blood. The receptors come from a man between 65 and 85 years old with active or convalescent COVID-19.

The genes are TRBV18 and TRBJ2-5; weak D call: TRBD2 (6 bases). The CDR3 is made up of 16 amino acids. Germline-derived CDR1 and CDR2 are KGHSH and LQKENI. Trimming stripped 1 base from V and 3 bases from J, with 15 bases between. CDR3 DNA: TGTGCCAGCTCACCACGCTTACCGGGAGTAAAAGAGACCCAGTACTTC. This translates into CASSPRLPGVKETQYF.

The CDR3 sequence is CASSQDPDSVGYTF. CDR3 coding DNA: TGCGCCAGCAGCCAAGACCCCGACAGTGTCGGCTACACCTTC. The chain combines TRBV4-3 with TRBJ1-2, with a tentative D call TRBD1 (5 bases). The CDR3 sequence is 14 residues long. The germline gives CDR1 LGHNA, CDR2 YSLEER. Trimming cost V 0 bases and J 8 bases, with 13 bases left between them.

The chain is built from TRBV27 and TRBJ1-6, with 8 bases that match TRBD1. The J segment lost 9 bases and the V segment lost 3 bases, leaving 19 bases of the junction unmatched. The CDR3 totals 19 residues. The germline CDR1 and CDR2 sequences are MNHEY and SMNVEV (reference sequence). CDR3 DNA sequence: TGTGCCAGCAGTTTTTCAGGGGGCCGAAGAGTACTAAAGTCTTCACCCCTCCACTTT. Translated, it gives CASSFSGGRRVLKSSPLHF.

The V gene is TRBV19, the J gene TRBJ1-1; maybe TRBD1 (6 bases). Germline CDR1 and CDR2: LNHDA and SQIVND (reference sequence). The CDR3 is 13 amino acids. The V end was cut by 5 bases, the J end by 10 bases, with 17 bases between. The CDR3 bases are TGTGCCAGTAGTCTAAGACAGGATCTAGGAGCTTTCTTT. The encoded protein is CASSLRQDLGAFF.

The chain has TRBV7-2 and TRBJ1-5; no clear D gene. V shed 5 bases and J shed 3 bases, with 8 bases lying between them. The CDR3 has 13 residues. Germline loops: CDR1 SGHTA, CDR2 FQGNSA. The CDR3 protein is CASSRVLNQPQHF. The CDR3 DNA is TGTGCCAGCAGCCGGGTCCTCAATCAGCCCCAGCATTTT.

The V gene is TRBV7-9, the J gene TRBJ2-5; 9 positions agree with TRBD1. Trimming removed 1 base from V and 5 bases from J; junction bases left unmatched: 11. The CDR3 runs to 17 residues. Germline values: CDR1 SEHNR, CDR2 FQNEAQ (reference sequence). CDR3 coding DNA: TGTGCCAGCAGCTTAGGCTTAACAGGGGGCGAGCAGGAGACCCAGTACTTC. Encoded protein: CASSLGLTGGEQETQYF. Complete variable domain (other parts from reference TRBV7-9 and TRBJ2-5): DTGVSQNPRHKITKRGQNVTFRCDPISEHNRLYWYRQTLGQGPEFLTYFQNEAQLEKSRLLSDRFSAERPKGSFSTLEIQRTEQGDSAMYLCASSLGLTGGEQETQYFGPGTRLLVL.

The V gene is TRBV5-1, the J gene TRBJ2-7; 9 bases align to TRBD2. This CDR3 comprises 16 residues. CDR1 and CDR2 (germline): SGHRS, YFSETQ. The ends lost 4 bases at V and 4 bases at J; junction bases unmatched: 12. CDR3 coding DNA: TGCGCCAGCAGCCAAACTACGGGACTAGCAGTGTACGAGCAGTACTTC. Encoded protein: CASSQTTGLAVYEQYF. Complete variable domain (other parts from reference TRBV5-1 and TRBJ2-7): KAGVTQTPRYLIKTRGQQVTLSCSPISGHRSVSWYQQTPGQGLQFLFEYFSETQRNKGNFPGRFSGRQFSNSRSEMNVSTLELGDSALYLCASSQTTGLAVYEQYFGPGTRLTVT.

The chain has TRBV6-5 and TRBJ2-4; D is uncertain. V was clipped by 0 bases and J by 0 bases, with 9 bases between them. Germline V gene sequence: CDR1 MNHEY, CDR2 SVGAGI. The CDR3 has 16 amino acids. CDR3 sequence (DNA): TGTGCCAGCAGTTACTCAAACACGCTAGCCAAAAACATTCAGTACTTC. As protein: CASSYSNTLAKNIQYF.

This clone has only one observation. The chain is built from TRBV6-5 and TRBJ1-1; D remains unclear. The germline V gene encodes CDR1 MNHEY and CDR2 SVGAGI. The CDR3 covers 14 residues. The V end was cut by 4 bases, the J end by 7 bases, with 16 bases between. CDR3 DNA: TGTGCCAGCAGTTTTGGAGGCAGACGAGATGAAGCTTTCTTT. Translating gives CASSFGGRRDEAFF.

This chain links TRBV9 with TRBJ2-1; perhaps TRBD1 as D (6 bases). The CDR3 has 15 amino acids. Trimming shortened V by 5 bases and J by 0 bases, and 12 bases separated the two germline ends. In germline, CDR1 is SGDLS, CDR2 YYNGEE. CDR3 sequence reads: CASSRTVSSYNEQFF. CDR3 coding DNA: TGTGCCAGCAGTCGGACAGTGAGCTCCTACAATGAGCAGTTCTTC.